This T cell receptor (beta chain) emerged from a study of blood T cell repertoires in COVID-19. On the study more broadly: In each case, the material was cDNA or gDNA derived from T cells, B-cell-depleted T cells, or PBMCs.

Residents of about 25 US areas, aged about 18 to 95 years, made up the participants. Exposed participants came across a COVID-19 case within 2 weeks before study entry. This clone was picked up one time. The ends lost 6 bases at V and 4 bases at J; junction bases unmatched: 9. This CDR3 spans 15 amino acids. Germline V gives CDR1 SGHTA, CDR2 FQGNSA. The assay was immunoSEQ multiplex PCR, and TCRdb's table has in-frame clones only and misses some. The sample carries approximately 380,000 clones, 90% to 95% recorded once. This rearrangement joins TRBV7-2 to TRBJ1-2; 9 nucleotides align to TRBD1. The sample consisted of PBMCs or T cells enriched from blood (not recorded which). The source is a woman aged 40 to 50 who had been exposed to COVID-19. CDR3 nucleotides: TGTGCCAGCAGGGCCGGGACAGGGAGGGGCTATGGCTACACCTTC. It encodes CASRAGTGRGYGYTF.